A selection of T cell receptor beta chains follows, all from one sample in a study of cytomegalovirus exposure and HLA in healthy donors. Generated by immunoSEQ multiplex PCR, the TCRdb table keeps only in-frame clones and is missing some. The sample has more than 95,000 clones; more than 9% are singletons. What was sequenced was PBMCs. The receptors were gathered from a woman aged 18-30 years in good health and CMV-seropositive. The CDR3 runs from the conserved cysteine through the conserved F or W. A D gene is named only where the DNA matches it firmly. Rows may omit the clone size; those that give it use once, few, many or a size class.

CASSLAKNTEAFF,TGTGCCAGCAGCTTAGCTAAGAACACTGAAGCTTTCTTT,TRBV7-9,TRBJ1-1,13,NA,NA
CASSQVIEGYNEQFF,TGCGCCAGCAGCCAAGTAATAGAGGGTTACAATGAGCAGTTCTTC,TRBV4-1,TRBJ2-1,15,NA,NA
CASSYGTGVAEAFF,TGTGCCAGCAGTTACGGGACAGGGGTGGCTGAAGCTTTCTTT,TRBV6-5,TRBJ1-1,14,TRBD1,few
CASSLSAPWNTEAFF,TGTGCCAGCAGCCTCAGTGCTCCTTGGAACACTGAAGCTTTCTTT,TRBV25-1,TRBJ1-1,15,NA,NA
CASLRAGFLTGELFF,TGTGCCAGCCTGAGAGCGGGATTTTTAACCGGGGAGCTGTTTTTT,TRBV28,TRBJ2-2,15,TRBD2,NA
CASRGGVYGYTF,TGTGCCAGCCGAGGAGGGGTCTATGGCTACACCTTC,TRBV28,TRBJ1-2,12,NA,few
CASSPGGNQPQHF,TGTGCCAGCAGCCCCGGGGGAAATCAGCCCCAGCATTTT,TRBV7-6,TRBJ1-5,13,NA,few
CASIGERTPMGTEAFF,TGTGCCAGCATAGGGGAAAGGACCCCCATGGGAACTGAAGCTTTCTTT,TRBV19,TRBJ1-1,16,NA,NA
CASSHTSGSGNEQFF,TGTGCCAGCAGCCATACTAGCGGGAGTGGTAATGAGCAGTTCTTC,TRBV7-9,TRBJ2-1,15,TRBD2,NA
CASSQWFLSQGITGELFF,TGTGCCAGCAGCCAATGGTTTTTATCACAGGGTATCACCGGGGAGCTGTTTTTT,TRBV5-5,TRBJ2-2,18,NA,NA
CASSRLAGVGTEQYF,TGTGCTAGCAGCCGACTAGCGGGAGTTGGGACGGAGCAGTACTTC,TRBV7-7,TRBJ2-7,15,TRBD2,few
CASSLPSLGLETQYF,TGTGCCAGCAGCTTACCCTCCCTCGGACTAGAGACCCAGTACTTC,TRBV5-6,TRBJ2-5,15,NA,few
CASSWTFGTEAFF,TGTGCCAGCAGTTGGACTTTTGGCACTGAAGCTTTCTTT,TRBV7-3,TRBJ1-1,13,NA,NA
CASIVGLAERGEQFF,TGTGCCAGCATCGTAGGACTAGCGGAGAGGGGTGAGCAGTTCTTC,TRBV2,TRBJ2-1,15,TRBD2,few
CSVEREGPDTQYF,TGCAGCGTTGAGCGGGAGGGCCCAGATACGCAGTATTTT,TRBV29-1,TRBJ2-3,13,TRBD2,few
CASSRDFTDTQYF,TGTGCCAGCAGCCGGGACTTCACAGATACGCAGTATTTT,TRBV6-1,TRBJ2-3,13,NA,NA
CASSIDSTGMGGYTF,TGTGCCAGTAGTATAGACTCGACAGGGATGGGCGGCTACACCTTC,TRBV19,TRBJ1-2,15,TRBD1,NA
CASNSGGGTEAFF,TGTGCCAGCAATTCGGGGGGAGGCACTGAAGCTTTCTTT,TRBV27,TRBJ1-1,13,NA,many
CASSLFVGGTTSRRNEQFF,TGTGCCAGCAGTTTATTCGTTGGGGGGACTACCTCGCGGCGGAATGAGCAGTTCTTC,TRBV27,TRBJ2-1,19,TRBD2,NA
CATGTGNGPQHF,TGCGCCACCGGGACAGGGAATGGTCCCCAGCATTTT,TRBV4-1,TRBJ1-5,12,TRBD1,NA
CASSRYGGPTSLDVLTF,TGTGCCAGTAGTAGATACGGGGGGCCGACCTCGTTGGACGTCCTGACTTTC,TRBV19,TRBJ2-6,17,NA,few
CASSGGGSLYGYTF,TGTGCCAGCAGTGGGGGAGGGAGCCTCTATGGCTACACCTTT,TRBV6-5,TRBJ1-2,14,NA,NA
CASSTGTEYTGELFF,TGTGCCAGCAGCACCGGGACAGAATACACCGGGGAGCTGTTTTTT,TRBV11-1,TRBJ2-2,15,TRBD1,few
CASSLEAASETQYF,TGTGCCAGCAGCTTAGAGGCGGCGTCAGAGACCCAGTACTTC,TRBV7-2,TRBJ2-5,14,NA,few
CASSLGLAGEGYEQYF,TGCGCCAGCAGCTTGGGACTAGCGGGAGAAGGCTACGAGCAGTACTTC,TRBV5-1,TRBJ2-7,16,TRBD2,few
CSVSGFESSYEQYF,TGCAGCGTTTCAGGGTTTGAAAGCTCCTACGAGCAGTACTTC,TRBV29-1,TRBJ2-7,14,NA,many
CASSGAGAFGTGELFF,TGTGCCAGCAGCGGAGCGGGGGCCTTCGGCACCGGGGAGCTGTTTTTT,TRBV9,TRBJ2-2,16,TRBD2,few
CASSPGLAGEIETQYF,TGTGCCAGCAGCCCTGGACTAGCGGGAGAAATCGAGACCCAGTACTTC,TRBV7-3,TRBJ2-5,16,TRBD2,once
CASSLDGNEQYF,TGTGCCAGCAGCTTAGACGGGAACGAGCAGTACTTC,TRBV7-2,TRBJ2-7,12,NA,few
CATNRQGAREKLFF,TGTGCCACCAACCGACAGGGGGCGCGTGAAAAACTGTTTTTT,TRBV2,TRBJ1-4,14,TRBD1,NA
CASSWRVHEQYF,TGTGCCAGCAGCTGGAGAGTCCACGAGCAGTACTTC,TRBV11-2,TRBJ2-7,12,NA,few
CASGPGTDTQYF,TGTGCCAGCGGGCCAGGGACAGATACGCAGTATTTT,TRBV28,TRBJ2-3,12,NA,NA
CATRPVSGANVLTF,TGTGCCACCCGTCCAGTCTCTGGGGCCAACGTCCTGACTTTC,TRBV6-1,TRBJ2-6,14,NA,NA
CASSYGGVTSGNTIYF,TGTGCCAGCAGTTACGGGGGCGTCACTTCTGGAAACACCATATATTTT,TRBV6-5,TRBJ1-3,16,NA,many
CASSRPAGQGLFF,TGTGCCAGCAGCCGACCCGCCGGACAGGGCCTGTTTTTT,TRBV6-6,TRBJ2-2,13,TRBD1,NA
CASNEANTIYF,TGTGCCAGCAACGAGGCAAACACCATATATTTT,TRBV28,TRBJ1-3,11,NA,few
CASSTGLDYEQYF,TGTGCCAGCAGCACGGGACTAGACTACGAGCAGTACTTC,TRBV11-2,TRBJ2-7,13,TRBD2,NA
CASSVDNGANVLTF,TGTGCCAGCAGCGTCGACAACGGGGCCAACGTCCTGACTTTC,TRBV9,TRBJ2-6,14,NA,NA
CASSSATNEKLFF,TGTGCCAGCAGTTCAGCAACTAATGAAAAACTGTTTTTT,TRBV27,TRBJ1-4,13,NA,few
CAISQGTGANVLTF,TGTGCCATCAGTCAGGGCACTGGGGCCAACGTCCTGACTTTC,TRBV10-3,TRBJ2-6,14,NA,NA
CASSPFGGTGGNTGELFF,TGTGCCAGCAGCCCCTTTGGGGGGACAGGGGGGAACACCGGGGAGCTGTTTTTT,TRBV14,TRBJ2-2,18,TRBD1,NA
CASSRGQGLNTEAFF,TGTGCCAGCAGCAGAGGACAGGGCTTGAACACTGAAGCTTTCTTT,TRBV7-3,TRBJ1-1,15,TRBD1,few
CASSPPILFPGTGADSGANVLTF,TGTGCCAGCTCACCACCTATTCTTTTCCCCGGGACAGGGGCCGACTCTGGGGCCAACGTCCTGACTTTC,TRBV18,TRBJ2-6,23,TRBD1,NA
CASSYAEGNYGYTF,TGTGCCAGCAGTTACGCGGAGGGTAACTATGGCTACACCTTC,TRBV6-6,TRBJ1-2,14,NA,NA
CASSTRSGPYEQYF,TGTGCCAGCAGCACGCGTAGCGGCCCCTACGAGCAGTACTTC,TRBV21-1,TRBJ2-7,14,NA,NA
CSVEREPTAQYF,TGCAGCGTTGAGCGGGAACCCACGGCCCAGTACTTC,TRBV29-1,TRBJ2-5,12,NA,few
CAWSYSTSGRGQFF,TGTGCCTGGAGCTACTCGACTAGCGGGAGAGGGCAGTTCTTC,TRBV30,TRBJ2-1,14,TRBD2,few
CASSLLGGGYTF,TGTGCCAGCAGTCTACTTGGGGGGGGCTACACCTTC,TRBV28,TRBJ1-2,12,NA,few
CASSLEAPNEKLFF,TGCGCCAGCAGCTTGGAAGCTCCTAATGAAAAACTGTTTTTT,TRBV5-1,TRBJ1-4,14,NA,few
CASSRRSPQPYEQYF,TGTGCCAGCAGCCGCCGCAGTCCACAACCCTACGAGCAGTACTTC,TRBV28,TRBJ2-7,15,NA,few
CASTPRQGRNGYTF,TGTGCCAGTACCCCCAGACAGGGGCGGAATGGCTACACCTTC,TRBV19,TRBJ1-2,14,TRBD1,NA
CASSSWGVGYGYTF,TGTGCCAGCAGCTCATGGGGAGTCGGCTATGGCTACACCTTC,TRBV7-2,TRBJ1-2,14,NA,few
CASSPRLAGGDTDTQYF,TGTGCTAGCAGCCCAAGACTAGCGGGAGGTGACACAGATACGCAGTATTTT,TRBV7-7,TRBJ2-3,17,TRBD2,NA
CASRDPGLAIHEQYF,TGTGCCAGCAGGGATCCGGGACTAGCAATCCACGAGCAGTACTTC,TRBV6-5,TRBJ2-7,15,TRBD2,NA
CASSIFLAGEAFF,TGTGCCAGTAGTATTTTTCTTGCCGGTGAAGCTTTCTTT,TRBV19,TRBJ1-1,13,NA,NA